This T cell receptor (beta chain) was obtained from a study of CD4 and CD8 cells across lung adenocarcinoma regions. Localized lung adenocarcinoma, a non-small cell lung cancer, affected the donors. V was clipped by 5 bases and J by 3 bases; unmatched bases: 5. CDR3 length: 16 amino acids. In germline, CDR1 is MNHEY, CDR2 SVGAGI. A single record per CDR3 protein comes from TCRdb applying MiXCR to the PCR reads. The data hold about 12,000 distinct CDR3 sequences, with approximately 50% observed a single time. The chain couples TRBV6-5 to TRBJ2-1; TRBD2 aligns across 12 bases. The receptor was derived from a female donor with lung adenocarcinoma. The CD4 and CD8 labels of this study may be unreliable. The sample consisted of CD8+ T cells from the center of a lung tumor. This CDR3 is CASSTRTSGNYNEQFF. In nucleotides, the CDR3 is TGTGCCAGCAGTACTAGGACTAGCGGGAACTACAATGAGCAGTTCTTC.